The following is a T cell receptor (beta chain) sequence with its context. Antigen specificity is unknown. The table came from immunoSEQ multiplex PCR; TCRdb's copy has only in-frame clones and leaves some out. The table has some 130,000 clones, 70% to 80% seen once. The sample comes from a study of cytotoxic CD8 clonotypes in ibrutinib-treated CLL. Germline assignment: CDR1 ENHRY and CDR2 SYGVKD. Unmatched junction bases numbered 2, after V lost 10 bases and J lost 6 bases. This CDR3 has 11 residues. Findings and caveats of the study: Samples from sustained-remission and progressing patients were taken at different times.

The clonotype originates from a human donor with chronic lymphocytic leukemia. Sequencing used PBMCs, obtained after 24 months of ibrutinib treatment. The chain uses TRBV10-3 and TRBJ2-1, with 8 nucleotides matching TRBD2. Here the CDR3 reads CATRGGNEQFF. CDR3 DNA: TGTGCCACCCGGGGGGGCAATGAGCAGTTCTTC.